The 21 T cell receptor beta chains below all came from one sample that was sequenced in a study of blood T cell repertoires in COVID-19 (dated by TCRdb to about 2020). The library came from the immunoSEQ multiplex PCR assay. Imported from immuneACCESS, the table was reduced by TCRdb to in-frame sequences with V and J called. These copies leave out some clones; in studies compared against another copy, an unresolved V gene accounts for under half, and the cause of the remainder is not known. For this sample there are 200,000 to 250,000 clones; 85% to 90% appear just once. The top ten clonotypes cover 5.5% to 6.5% of the sample. Sequencing used peripheral blood. These receptors came from a man aged 55 to 70 with acute or convalescent COVID-19.

As to this clone: Other DNA sequences in the sample encode the same CDR3. The chain carries TRBV5-1 and TRBJ1-2; 8 bases match TRBD1. Per the germline V gene, CDR1 is SGHRS and CDR2 is YFSETQ. CDR3 length: 12 residues. Trimming took 4 bases from V and 8 from J; bases not matched to a gene: 4. CDR3 in amino acids: CASSLDRGGYTF. The CDR3 DNA follows: TGCGCCAGCAGCCTTGACAGGGGAGGCTACACCTTC.

The sample holds a few counts of this clone. The chain is built from TRBV7-9 and TRBJ2-5; D is perhaps TRBD1 (6 bases). V shed 5 bases and J shed 4 bases, with 8 bases lying between them. Looked up from germline, CDR1 is SEHNR and CDR2 is FQNEAQ (reference sequence). The CDR3 sequence is 12 residues long. DNA for the CDR3: TGTGCCAGCAGCACAGGGAGAGAGACCCAGTACTTC. Encoded protein: CASSTGRETQYF.

V usage is TRBV7-6 and J usage is TRBJ1-4; D remains ambiguous. Trimming stripped 5 bases from V and 4 bases from J, with 8 bases between. The CDR3 contains 13 residues. CDR1 is SGHVS and CDR2 is FNYEAQ in the germline V gene. CDR3 sequence: CASSGGDNEKLFF. CDR3 nucleotide sequence: TGTGCCAGCAGCGGCGGGGATAATGAAAAACTGTTTTTT.

For this clone: One junction end does not reproduce the germline sequence, and a read error may be involved. The rearrangement links TRBV7-7 to TRBJ2-7; 7 bases are a match to TRBD1. The CDR3 spans 13 residues. Germline CDR1 is SSHAT and CDR2 is FNYEAQ (reference sequence). DNA for the CDR3: TGTGCTAGCAGCCAAAACAGGGGACACGAGCAGTACTTC. Residues: CASSQNRGHEQYF.

This clone was seen once. This rearrangement joins TRBV7-3 to TRBJ1-6; the D is unclear. CDR1 SGHTA and CDR2 FQGTGA come from the germline V gene. V was shortened by 5 bases and J by 6 bases, with 11 bases between the two germline ends. The CDR3 is made up of 14 amino acids. CDR3: CASSLYGSNSPLHF. CDR3 sequence (DNA): TGTGCCAGCAGCCTATACGGGAGTAATTCACCCCTCCACTTT.

The V and J genes are TRBV14 and TRBJ2-5; tentatively, D is TRBD1 (5 bases). Germline CDR1 SGHDN, CDR2 FVKESK. CDR3 size: 15 residues. Trimming took 0 bases from V and 3 from J, leaving 11 bases between them. CDR3 amino acids: CASSQDGAREETQYF. The CDR3 bases are TGTGCCAGCAGCCAAGATGGAGCCAGGGAAGAGACCCAGTACTTC.

The chain recombines TRBV18 with TRBJ1-5; no firm D call. This CDR3 is built from 15 residues. Germline CDR1 reads KGHSH; CDR2 reads LQKENI. Deletions cut 6 bases from V and 6 bases from J, with 18 bases between. CDR3 loop: CASSSDGEDFQPQHF. Written as DNA, the CDR3 is TGTGCCAGCTCCTCCGACGGAGAGGATTTTCAGCCCCAGCATTTT.

The chain links TRBV28 to TRBJ2-7; perhaps TRBD2 as D (6 bases). Germline V gives CDR1 MDHEN, CDR2 SYDVKM. The CDR3 is 15 amino acids. The germline V and J ends were trimmed by 11 bases and 5 bases, with 25 bases remaining between them. For the CDR3, the DNA is TGTGCCTCGCCCCCCCCGGGAGAGGGGAAAAACGAGCAGTACTTC. Protein: CASPPPGEGKNEQYF.

This chain connects TRBV5-6 to TRBJ2-3, with TRBD2 identical over 13 bases. The V segment lost 0 bases and the J segment 4 bases; nucleotides outside the gene matches: 5. CDR1 and CDR2 (germline): SGHDT, YYEEEE. This CDR3 is 17 amino acids long. The CDR3 protein is CASSLGGLAGMADTQYF. In DNA form, the CDR3 reads TGTGCCAGCAGCTTGGGGGGACTAGCGGGAATGGCAGATACGCAGTATTTT.

This chain connects TRBV15 to TRBJ2-1; a possible D gene is TRBD2 (7 bases). V was trimmed by 3 bases and J by 4 bases, leaving 19 bases between them. The V gene's germline CDR1 is LNHNV and CDR2 YYDKDF (reference sequence). This CDR3 region has 17 residues. CDR3 amino acids: CATSSEGGLSRYNEQFF. The CDR3 DNA reads as TGTGCCACCAGCAGTGAGGGGGGACTATCCCGGTACAATGAGCAGTTCTTC.

This chain uses TRBV6-5 with TRBJ2-1; tentative D call: TRBD1 (6 bases). Germline V gene sequence: CDR1 MNHEY, CDR2 SVGAGI. The V end lost 11 bases, the J end lost 8 bases, and 19 bases lay between the germline ends. This CDR3 region has 13 residues. CDR3 coding DNA: TGTGCCTCCGGTAGGGGGATTGGCGATGAGCAGTTCTTC. Protein: CASGRGIGDEQFF.

The sample holds a few counts of this clone. The chain combines TRBV11-2 with TRBJ1-6; no clear D. Germline lookup yields CDR1 SGHAT and CDR2 FQNNGV. The V and J ends lost 4 bases and 7 bases respectively, with 8 bases between them. The CDR3 runs to 13 residues. CDR3 protein: CASSSQRNSPLHF. As DNA, the CDR3 is TGTGCCAGCAGCTCACAGAGAAATTCACCCCTCCACTTT.

The chain has TRBV6-6 and TRBJ2-7; D gene ambiguous. The CDR3 is 14 residues long. Germline values: CDR1 MNHNY, CDR2 SVGAGI (reference sequence). V lost 7 bases and J lost 2, with 15 bases in between. The CDR3 spells CASTPPGSTYEQYF. The CDR3 region has the DNA TGTGCCAGCACTCCCCCGGGTTCTACCTACGAGCAGTACTTC.

The gene calls are TRBV29-1 and TRBJ1-1; 7 nucleotides agree with TRBD1. The CDR3 totals 12 residues. V trimming: 2 bases; J trimming: 7 bases; junction bases outside the gene matches: 4. The germline V gene encodes CDR1 SQVTM and CDR2 ANQGSEA. The chain's CDR3 is CSVESGTDEAFF. CDR3 DNA: TGCAGCGTTGAATCCGGGACAGATGAAGCTTTCTTT.

The chain combines TRBV7-2 with TRBJ1-2; tentative D call: TRBD1 (6 bases). Between the trimmed V and J ends, which lost 4 bases and 8 bases, there was a span of 14 bases. Germline V gene sequence: CDR1 SGHTA, CDR2 FQGNSA. CDR3 length equals 13 residues. DNA of the CDR3: TGTGCCAGCAGCTCGAAAACAGGGCGAGGCTACACCTTC. It translates to CASSSKTGRGYTF.

The chain combines TRBV7-2 with TRBJ2-3, with D maybe TRBD2 (5 bases). CDR1 and CDR2 (germline): SGHTA, FQGNSA. The CDR3 totals 17 residues. The V and J ends lost 1 base and 1 base respectively, with 15 bases between them. CDR3 in amino acids: CASSLVAGAGRTDTQYF. The CDR3 nucleotides read TGTGCCAGCAGCTTAGTTGCGGGTGCCGGACGCACAGATACGCAGTATTTT.

V is TRBV7-9 and J is TRBJ2-2, with TRBD1 matching over 7 bases. The CDR3 runs to 14 residues. The germline CDR1 and CDR2 sequences are SEHNR and FQNEAQ (reference sequence). With 4 bases clipped from V and 6 bases from J, the junction kept 5 bases outside the gene matches. The CDR3, as DNA: TGTGCCAGCAGCTCCCTCGGACAGGCCGGGGAGCTGTTTTTT. This codes for CASSSLGQAGELFF.

The gene calls are TRBV27 and TRBJ2-1; TRBD2 matches 9 bases. The V gene end was trimmed by 7 bases and the J gene end by 4 bases; junction bases not matched to a gene: 14. This CDR3 is 17 amino acids long. Per germline, CDR1 MNHEY and CDR2 SMNVEV (reference sequence). CDR3 nucleotide sequence: TGTGCCAGCAATCGTGCGGGAGGGCCGGCAAATTACAATGAGCAGTTCTTC. This sequence encodes CASNRAGGPANYNEQFF.

The chain joins TRBV7-7 to TRBJ2-2; D gene uncertain. The CDR3 consists of 13 residues. Germline CDR1 is SSHAT and CDR2 is FNYEAQ (reference sequence). The CDR3 protein is CAYVTPNTGELFF. The CDR3 DNA reads TGTGCTTACGTCACTCCGAACACCGGGGAGCTGTTTTTT.

This rearrangement joins TRBV9 to TRBJ1-1; no clear D. Trimming shortened V by 0 bases and J by 1 base, and 10 bases separated the two germline ends. CDR1 is SGDLS and CDR2 is YYNGEE in the germline V gene. This CDR3 is built from 15 residues. The CDR3 region is CASSVGLLGNTEAFF. The CDR3 DNA reads TGTGCCAGCAGCGTAGGACTCCTAGGGAACACTGAAGCTTTCTTT.

Details on this clone: The identical CDR3 is also encoded by other nucleotide sequences in the sample. V is TRBV28 and J is TRBJ2-7; 13 nucleotides agree with TRBD2. The germline CDR1 and CDR2 sequences are MDHEN and SYDVKM. After removal of 5 bases from V and 4 bases from J, the junction contained 2 bases not matched to a gene. The CDR3 extends over 14 amino acids. CDR3 loop: CASSPTSGRYEQYF. CDR3 in DNA: TGTGCCAGCAGTCCGACTAGCGGGAGGTACGAGCAGTACTTC.